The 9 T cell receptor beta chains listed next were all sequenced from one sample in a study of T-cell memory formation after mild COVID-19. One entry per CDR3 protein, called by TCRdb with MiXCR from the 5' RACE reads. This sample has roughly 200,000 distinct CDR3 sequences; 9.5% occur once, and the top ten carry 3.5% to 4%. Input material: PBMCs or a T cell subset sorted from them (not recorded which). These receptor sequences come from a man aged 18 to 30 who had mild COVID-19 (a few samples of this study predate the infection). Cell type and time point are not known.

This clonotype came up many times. CDR3 DNA sequence: TGTGCCACCAGTGATTTGGGGGATCCGCGGGGAGAGACCCAGTACTTC. Protein product: CATSDLGDPRGETQYF. The rearrangement uses TRBV24-1 and TRBJ2-5; maybe TRBD2 (6 bases). The V gene's germline CDR1 is KGHDR and CDR2 SFDVKD. With 0 bases removed from V and 4 bases from J, the gap between germline ends came to 14 bases. The CDR3 is 16 amino acids.

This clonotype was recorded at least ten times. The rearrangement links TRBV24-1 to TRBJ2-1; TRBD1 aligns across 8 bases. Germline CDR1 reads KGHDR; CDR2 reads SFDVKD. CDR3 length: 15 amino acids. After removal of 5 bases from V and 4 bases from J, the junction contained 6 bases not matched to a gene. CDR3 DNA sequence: TGTGCCACCAGTGGAGAAACAGGGGGTTACAATGAGCAGTTCTTC. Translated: CATSGETGGYNEQFF.

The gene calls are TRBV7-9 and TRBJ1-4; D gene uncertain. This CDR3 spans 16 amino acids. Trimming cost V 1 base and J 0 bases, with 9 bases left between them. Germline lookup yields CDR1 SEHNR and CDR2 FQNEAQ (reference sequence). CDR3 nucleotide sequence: TGTGCCAGCAGCTTAGGAAGGAGGGCAACTAATGAAAAACTGTTTTTT. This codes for CASSLGRRATNEKLFF.

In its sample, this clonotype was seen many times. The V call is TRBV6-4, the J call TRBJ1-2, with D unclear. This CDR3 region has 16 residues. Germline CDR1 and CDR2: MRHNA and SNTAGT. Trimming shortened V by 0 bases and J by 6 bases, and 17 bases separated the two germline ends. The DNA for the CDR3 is TGTGCCAGCAGTGACTCGTTTCCCCGGGGATTTGATGGCTACACCTTC. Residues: CASSDSFPRGFDGYTF.

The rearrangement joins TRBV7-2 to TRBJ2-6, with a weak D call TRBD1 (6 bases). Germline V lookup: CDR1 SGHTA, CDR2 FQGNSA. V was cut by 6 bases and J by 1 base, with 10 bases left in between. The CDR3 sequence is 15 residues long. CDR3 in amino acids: CASRLGGSGANVLTF. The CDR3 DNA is TGTGCCAGCAGACTAGGGGGTTCTGGGGCCAACGTCCTGACTTTC.

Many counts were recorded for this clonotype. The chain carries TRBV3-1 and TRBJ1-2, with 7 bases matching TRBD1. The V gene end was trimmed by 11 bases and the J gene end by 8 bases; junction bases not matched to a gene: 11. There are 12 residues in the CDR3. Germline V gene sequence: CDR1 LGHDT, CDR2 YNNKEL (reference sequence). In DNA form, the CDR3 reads TGTGCCGGGCAGGACAGGACGGGAGGCTACACCTTC. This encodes CAGQDRTGGYTF.

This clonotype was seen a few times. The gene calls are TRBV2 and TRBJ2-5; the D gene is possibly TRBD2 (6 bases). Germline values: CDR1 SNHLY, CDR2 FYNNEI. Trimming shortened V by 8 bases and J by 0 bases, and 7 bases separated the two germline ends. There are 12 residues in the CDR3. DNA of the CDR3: TGTGCCAGCGGGGGGAACCAAGAGACCCAGTACTTC. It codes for CASGGNQETQYF.

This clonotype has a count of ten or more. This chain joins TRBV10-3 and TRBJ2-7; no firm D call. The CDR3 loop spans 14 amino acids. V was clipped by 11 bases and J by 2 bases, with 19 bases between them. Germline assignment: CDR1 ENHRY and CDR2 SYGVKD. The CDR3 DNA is TGTGCCGCACGATCCCAAGTGGGTCCCTACGAGCAGTACTTC. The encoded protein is CAARSQVGPYEQYF.

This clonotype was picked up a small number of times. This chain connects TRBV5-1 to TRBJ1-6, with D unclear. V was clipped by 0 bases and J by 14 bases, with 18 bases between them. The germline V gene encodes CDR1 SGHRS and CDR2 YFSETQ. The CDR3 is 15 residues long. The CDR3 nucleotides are TGCGCCAGCAGCTTGGATGTGGACCCCGCTTCGTCCCTCCACTTT. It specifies CASSLDVDPASSLHF.